This TCR beta chain emerged from a study of blood T cell repertoires in COVID-19. Clones were sequenced by immunoSEQ multiplex PCR, and TCRdb holds only the in-frame ones, with some missing. The table has about 330,000 clones, around 90% seen once. The length of the CDR3 is 17 residues. Trimming took 1 base from V and 5 from J; bases not matched to a gene: 8. Germline CDR1 reads SGHTA; CDR2 reads FQGNSA. Sequenced: PBMCs or T cells enriched from blood (not recorded which). This TCR derives from a woman aged 25 to 45 who had recovered from COVID-19. This chain uses TRBV7-2 with TRBJ2-5; 12 nucleotides agree with TRBD2. Here the CDR3 DNA reads TGTGCCAGCAGCTTAGACCTACAGACTAGCGGGAGTGAGACCCAGTACTTC. It specifies CASSLDLQTSGSETQYF.